This T cell receptor beta chain came from a study of blood T cell repertoires in COVID-19. In the study overall: Spain, Italy and the United States supplied samples that represented acute and convalescent COVID-19. Nucleic acid was either cDNA or gDNA, and it came from T cells, B-cell-depleted T cells, or PBMCs.

With V trimmed by 6 bases and J by 4 bases, 12 bases remained unmatched. CDR3 length: 16 amino acids. In the authors' methods: For nucleated cells, counts were estimated from reference gene primer amplification. TCRdb's table, derived via immunoSEQ multiplex PCR, lists solely in-frame clones and lacks some. V and J calls and clone size are given by that table; D and trimming were obtained from the DNA. The sample records around 86,000 clones, more than 75% being singletons. This TCR was sampled from a woman over 75 with acute or convalescent COVID-19. The J gene is TRBJ1-5, the V gene TRBV23-1; 7 nucleotides line up with TRBD1. TRBV23-1 is an open reading frame, and its role is uncertain. The source material was peripheral blood. CDR3 sequence (DNA): TGCGCCAGCAGGACAGGGAGGAGAGAAGTAAATCAGCCCCAGCATTTT. It specifies CASRTGRREVNQPQHF.